This is a list of T cell receptor beta chains from one sample in a study of low-dose radiotherapy and immunotherapy resistance in tumors. Each CDR3 protein is one row after TCRdb ran MiXCR on the reads. There are approximately 80,000 distinct CDR3 sequences in the sample; 17% occur only once, and roughly 1.5% lies in the top ten. Here the sequenced sample was PBMCs, taken after low-dose radiotherapy plus immunotherapy. The receptor set was obtained from a male donor with prostate cancer. CDR3s include the opening cysteine and the closing phenylalanine or tryptophan. The order of the fields is CDR3 protein, CDR3 DNA, V gene, J gene, clone size, D gene. The D gene is left open where the match is weak. Rows give clone size only sometimes, using once, few, many, or a class for an expanded clone.

CDR3aa: CSASRAGGITDTQYF
CDR3nt: TGCAGTGCTAGCCGGGCGGGAGGGATCACAGATACGCAGTATTTT
v_gene: TRBV20-1
j_gene: TRBJ2-3
abundance: many
d_gene: TRBD2

CDR3aa: CAWSVQVQANTEAFF
CDR3nt: TGTGCCTGGAGTGTCCAGGTACAGGCGAACACTGAAGCTTTCTTT
v_gene: TRBV30
j_gene: TRBJ1-1
abundance: many
d_gene: NA

CDR3aa: CSAYSLGGRTNEKLFF
CDR3nt: TGCAGTGCTTACTCTTTAGGGGGCAGGACTAATGAAAAACTGTTTTTT
v_gene: TRBV20-1
j_gene: TRBJ1-4
abundance: many
d_gene: TRBD1

CDR3aa: CSASQGAIGYTF
CDR3nt: TGCAGTGCTAGCCAGGGGGCGATCGGCTACACCTTC
v_gene: TRBV20-1
j_gene: TRBJ1-2
abundance: many
d_gene: TRBD1

CDR3aa: CAWSGGSRDRGSYEQYF
CDR3nt: TGTGCCTGGAGTGGGGGTTCCCGGGACAGGGGATCCTACGAGCAGTACTTC
v_gene: TRBV30
j_gene: TRBJ2-7
abundance: many
d_gene: TRBD1

CDR3aa: CASSVVGSRQETQYF
CDR3nt: TGTGCCAGCAGCGTAGTTGGTTCGCGGCAAGAGACCCAGTACTTC
v_gene: TRBV9
j_gene: TRBJ2-5
abundance: NA
d_gene: NA

CDR3aa: CASSLIARGNTEAFF
CDR3nt: TGTGCCAGCAGCTTGATAGCCAGGGGTAACACTGAAGCTTTCTTT
v_gene: TRBV5-8
j_gene: TRBJ1-1
abundance: many
d_gene: NA

CDR3aa: CASSQDPGLDNEQFF
CDR3nt: TGCGCCAGCAGCCAAGACCCTGGACTAGACAATGAGCAGTTCTTC
v_gene: TRBV4-3
j_gene: TRBJ2-1
abundance: NA
d_gene: TRBD2

CDR3aa: CASSVGIVSQETQYF
CDR3nt: TGTGCCAGCAGCGTAGGGATAGTCAGCCAAGAGACCCAGTACTTC
v_gene: TRBV9
j_gene: TRBJ2-5
abundance: few
d_gene: NA

CDR3aa: CASILSLGQGDTEAFF
CDR3nt: TGTGCCAGCATTTTATCGTTAGGACAGGGGGACACTGAAGCTTTCTTT
v_gene: TRBV28
j_gene: TRBJ1-1
abundance: many
d_gene: TRBD1

CDR3aa: CASSRQGDQPQHF
CDR3nt: TGTGCCAGCAGTCGACAGGGAGATCAGCCCCAGCATTTT
v_gene: TRBV12-3/TRBV12-4
j_gene: TRBJ1-5
abundance: NA
d_gene: TRBD1

CDR3aa: CASGLVRPSGSYEQFF
CDR3nt: TGTGCTAGTGGTTTGGTACGTCCTAGCGGGAGTTATGAGCAGTTCTTC
v_gene: TRBV12-5
j_gene: TRBJ2-1
abundance: many
d_gene: TRBD2

CDR3aa: CASGLGQQFF
CDR3nt: TGTGCCAGCGGATTAGGGCAGCAGTTCTTC
v_gene: TRBV7-2
j_gene: TRBJ2-1
abundance: many
d_gene: NA

CDR3aa: CSAREETQYF
CDR3nt: TGCAGTGCTAGAGAGGAGACCCAGTACTTC
v_gene: TRBV20-1
j_gene: TRBJ2-5
abundance: many
d_gene: NA

CDR3aa: CASSQEVGTGETQYF
CDR3nt: TGTGCCAGCAGCCAAGAGGTGGGGACTGGGGAGACCCAGTACTTC
v_gene: TRBV3-1
j_gene: TRBJ2-5
abundance: many
d_gene: NA

CDR3aa: CSVDRDEQYF
CDR3nt: TGCAGCGTTGACAGGGACGAGCAGTACTTC
v_gene: TRBV29-1
j_gene: TRBJ2-7
abundance: many
d_gene: NA

CDR3aa: CASSRQGGASYEQYF
CDR3nt: TGTGCCAGCAGCAGACAGGGTGGGGCCTCCTACGAGCAGTACTTC
v_gene: TRBV28
j_gene: TRBJ2-7
abundance: many
d_gene: TRBD1

CDR3aa: CASSKGGGTGELFF
CDR3nt: TGTGCCAGCAGCAAAGGGGGTGGGACCGGGGAGCTGTTTTTT
v_gene: TRBV27
j_gene: TRBJ2-2
abundance: many
d_gene: NA

CDR3aa: CAWTVGQGQSDTQYF
CDR3nt: TGTGCCTGGACCGTCGGACAGGGGCAATCAGATACGCAGTATTTT
v_gene: TRBV30
j_gene: TRBJ2-3
abundance: many
d_gene: TRBD1

CDR3aa: CASSQAGLNYEQYF
CDR3nt: TGTGCCAGCAGCCAAGCTGGATTAAACTACGAGCAGTACTTC
v_gene: TRBV3-1
j_gene: TRBJ2-7
abundance: many
d_gene: NA

CDR3aa: CASSVSDRGQYF
CDR3nt: TGTGCCAGCAGTGTCTCGGACAGGGGCCAGTACTTC
v_gene: TRBV6-2/TRBV6-3
j_gene: TRBJ2-7
abundance: NA
d_gene: TRBD1

CDR3aa: CASSSSGGEQYF
CDR3nt: TGTGCCAGCAGCTCGTCGGGGGGGGAGCAGTACTTC
v_gene: TRBV7-9
j_gene: TRBJ2-7
abundance: many
d_gene: TRBD2

CDR3aa: CSVSTGLAGGPRSYNEQFF
CDR3nt: TGCAGTGTCTCAACCGGACTAGCGGGAGGGCCGAGGTCCTACAATGAGCAGTTCTTC
v_gene: TRBV20-1
j_gene: TRBJ2-1
abundance: few
d_gene: TRBD2

CDR3aa: CASSPRQGYTEAFF
CDR3nt: TGTGCCAGCAGTCCAAGACAGGGGTACACTGAAGCTTTCTTT
v_gene: TRBV2
j_gene: TRBJ1-1
abundance: many
d_gene: TRBD1

CDR3aa: CASSIDLQGADTQYF
CDR3nt: TGTGCCAGTAGTATAGATCTACAGGGGGCAGATACGCAGTATTTT
v_gene: TRBV19
j_gene: TRBJ2-3
abundance: many
d_gene: TRBD1

CDR3aa: CASSAGHSTGELFF
CDR3nt: TGTGCCAGCAGCGCGGGGCACTCCACCGGGGAGCTGTTTTTT
v_gene: TRBV9
j_gene: TRBJ2-2
abundance: many
d_gene: NA

CDR3aa: CASSLASTQSSYEQYF
CDR3nt: TGTGCCAGCAGCTTAGCGTCTACACAGAGTTCCTACGAGCAGTACTTC
v_gene: TRBV7-2
j_gene: TRBJ2-7
abundance: many
d_gene: NA

CDR3aa: CSVELAGIQETQYF
CDR3nt: TGCAGCGTTGAACTAGCGGGGATCCAAGAGACCCAGTACTTC
v_gene: TRBV29-1
j_gene: TRBJ2-5
abundance: many
d_gene: TRBD2

CDR3aa: CASSQGYTTVYEQYF
CDR3nt: TGTGCCAGCAGCCAGGGGTACACGACCGTTTACGAGCAGTACTTC
v_gene: TRBV7-9
j_gene: TRBJ2-7
abundance: many
d_gene: NA

CDR3aa: CASSSGQYNSPLHF
CDR3nt: TGTGCCAGCAGCTCTGGACAGTATAATTCACCCCTCCACTTT
v_gene: TRBV7-2
j_gene: TRBJ1-6
abundance: many
d_gene: NA

CDR3aa: CASSLAAGRSYEQYF
CDR3nt: TGTGCCAGCAGCTTAGCTGCTGGGAGGTCCTACGAGCAGTACTTC
v_gene: TRBV7-2
j_gene: TRBJ2-7
abundance: few
d_gene: NA

CDR3aa: CASSYTGNSYNSPLHF
CDR3nt: TGTGCCAGCAGTTACACAGGGAACTCCTATAATTCACCCCTCCACTTT
v_gene: TRBV6-2/TRBV6-3
j_gene: TRBJ1-6
abundance: NA
d_gene: NA

CDR3aa: CAISGSRAVSHEQYF
CDR3nt: TGTGCCATCAGTGGATCCAGGGCTGTTAGTCACGAGCAGTACTTC
v_gene: TRBV10-3
j_gene: TRBJ2-7
abundance: NA
d_gene: NA

CDR3aa: CSAGGSNEQFF
CDR3nt: TGCAGCGCGGGCGGGAGTAATGAGCAGTTCTTC
v_gene: TRBV29-1
j_gene: TRBJ2-1
abundance: few
d_gene: TRBD2

CDR3aa: CASTLGTVYEQYF
CDR3nt: TGTGCCAGCACCCTTGGGACAGTCTACGAGCAGTACTTC
v_gene: TRBV6-6
j_gene: TRBJ2-7
abundance: NA
d_gene: TRBD1

CDR3aa: CASSLWVTGDTEAFF
CDR3nt: TGTGCCAGCAGTTTATGGGTGACAGGGGACACTGAAGCTTTCTTT
v_gene: TRBV28
j_gene: TRBJ1-1
abundance: many
d_gene: TRBD1

CDR3aa: CAWNVGRNTEAFF
CDR3nt: TGTGCCTGGAATGTGGGTCGGAACACTGAAGCTTTCTTT
v_gene: TRBV30
j_gene: TRBJ1-1
abundance: few
d_gene: NA

CDR3aa: CASSFPPNTEAFF
CDR3nt: TGTGCCAGCAGTTTCCCACCGAACACTGAAGCTTTCTTT
v_gene: TRBV13
j_gene: TRBJ1-1
abundance: many
d_gene: NA

CDR3aa: CASSRPGQQETQYF
CDR3nt: TGTGCCAGCAGTCGCCCGGGACAACAAGAGACCCAGTACTTC
v_gene: TRBV6-6
j_gene: TRBJ2-5
abundance: NA
d_gene: NA

CDR3aa: CASSEDRGSSYEQYF
CDR3nt: TGTGCCAGCAGTGAAGACAGGGGGAGCTCCTACGAGCAGTACTTC
v_gene: TRBV2
j_gene: TRBJ2-7
abundance: many
d_gene: TRBD1

CDR3aa: CASSSLTDQPQHF
CDR3nt: TGTGCCAGCAGTTCCTTAACGGATCAGCCCCAGCATTTT
v_gene: TRBV6-6
j_gene: TRBJ1-5
abundance: many
d_gene: NA

CDR3aa: CASSPGTGKGTYEQYF
CDR3nt: TGTGCCAGCAGCCCCGGGACAGGAAAAGGTACCTACGAGCAGTACTTC
v_gene: TRBV7-2
j_gene: TRBJ2-7
abundance: many
d_gene: TRBD1